This entry concerns a single T cell receptor beta chain. V was trimmed by 4 bases and J by 0 bases, leaving 13 bases between them. Per germline, CDR1 MGHDK and CDR2 SYGVNS. CDR3 length: 17 amino acids. This record belongs to a study of CDR3 diversity in severe acne. TCRdb redid the calling of the PCR reads with MiXCR, one entry per CDR3 protein. The repertoire holds 97,000 or so distinct CDR3 sequences, with under 60% as singletons. This TCR derives from a male donor with acne. The V call is TRBV25-1, the J call TRBJ2-6; D may correspond to TRBD1 or TRBD2 (5 bases each). Input material: blood. The CDR3 protein is CASSVRAGSSGANVLTF. The CDR3 coding sequence is TGTGCCAGCAGTGTGCGGGCAGGGTCCTCTGGGGCCAACGTCCTGACTTTC.